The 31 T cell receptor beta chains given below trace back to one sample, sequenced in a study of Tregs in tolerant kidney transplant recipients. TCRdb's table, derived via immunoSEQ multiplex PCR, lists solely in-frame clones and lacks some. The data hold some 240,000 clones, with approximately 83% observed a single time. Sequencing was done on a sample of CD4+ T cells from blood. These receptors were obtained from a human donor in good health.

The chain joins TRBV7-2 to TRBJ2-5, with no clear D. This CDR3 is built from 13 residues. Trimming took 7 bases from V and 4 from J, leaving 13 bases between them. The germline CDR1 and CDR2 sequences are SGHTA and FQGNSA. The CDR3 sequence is CASTKHYGETQYF. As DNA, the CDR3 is TGTGCCAGCACCAAACACTACGGAGAGACCCAGTACTTC.

The CDR3, as DNA: TGTGCCAGCAGCTTAAGTGGGTTTTGGGACAGTACCACAGATACGCAGTATTTT. Its translation is CASSLSGFWDSTTDTQYF. The chain carries TRBV7-3 and TRBJ2-3; 7 nucleotides match TRBD1. The CDR3 runs 18 residues. Germline V gene data show CDR1 as SGHTA and CDR2 as FQGTGA. V lost 1 base and J lost 2; bases outside the gene matches: 12.

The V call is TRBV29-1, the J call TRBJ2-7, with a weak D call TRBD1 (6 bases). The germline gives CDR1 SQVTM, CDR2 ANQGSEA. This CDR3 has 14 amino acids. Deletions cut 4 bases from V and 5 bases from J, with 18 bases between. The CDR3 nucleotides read TGCAGCGTTGTCGGTCAGGGGAGCCCTAACGAGCAGTACTTC. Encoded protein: CSVVGQGSPNEQYF.

DNA of the CDR3: TGTGCCAGTAACTCCGGGACTTTCAATCAGCCCCAGCATTTT. Amino acid sequence: CASNSGTFNQPQHF. V usage is TRBV6-1 and J usage is TRBJ1-5, with TRBD1 as a possible D gene (5 bases). V was pared by 9 bases and J by 3 bases, with 15 bases between. Per the germline V gene, CDR1 is MNHNS and CDR2 is SASEGT. The CDR3 is 14 residues long.

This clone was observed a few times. CDR3 in DNA: TGCGCCAGCAATAATATGGTAGCGGGGACCGGGGAGCTGTTTTTT. Its protein product is CASNNMVAGTGELFF. The V and J genes are TRBV4-1 and TRBJ2-2; 8 bases are a match to TRBD2. CDR1 is MGHRA, CDR2 YSYEKL, per germline. V was pared by 7 bases and J by 5 bases, with 9 bases of the junction left unmatched. The length of the CDR3 is 15 residues.

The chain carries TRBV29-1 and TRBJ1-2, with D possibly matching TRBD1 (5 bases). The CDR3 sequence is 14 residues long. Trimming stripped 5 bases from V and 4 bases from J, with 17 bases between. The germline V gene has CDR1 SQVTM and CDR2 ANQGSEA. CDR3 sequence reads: CSVLMILGGYGYTF. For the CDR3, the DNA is TGCAGCGTTCTTATGATCCTTGGGGGCTATGGCTACACCTTC.

The CDR3 bases are TGTGCCAGCAGTGGGGGCAGAGACTACGAGCAGTACTTC. It codes for CASSGGRDYEQYF. V is TRBV6-6 and J is TRBJ2-7; possibly TRBD1 for D (6 bases). Per the germline V gene, CDR1 is MNHNY and CDR2 is SVGAGI (reference sequence). Trimming pared 5 bases from V and 3 bases from J, leaving 11 bases between. This CDR3 region has 13 residues.

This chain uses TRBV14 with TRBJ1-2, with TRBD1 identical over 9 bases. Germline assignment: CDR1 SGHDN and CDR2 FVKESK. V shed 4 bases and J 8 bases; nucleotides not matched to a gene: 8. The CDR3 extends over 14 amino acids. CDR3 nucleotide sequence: TGTGCCAGCAGCCGGGGACAGGGACGATGGGGCTACACCTTC. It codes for CASSRGQGRWGYTF.

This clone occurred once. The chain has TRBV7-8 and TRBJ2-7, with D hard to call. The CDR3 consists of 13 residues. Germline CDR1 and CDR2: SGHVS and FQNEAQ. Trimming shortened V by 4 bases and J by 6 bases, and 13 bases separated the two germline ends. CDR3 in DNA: TGTGCCAGCAGCTCCCGTAGGAATGGCGAGCAGTACTTC. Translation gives CASSSRRNGEQYF.

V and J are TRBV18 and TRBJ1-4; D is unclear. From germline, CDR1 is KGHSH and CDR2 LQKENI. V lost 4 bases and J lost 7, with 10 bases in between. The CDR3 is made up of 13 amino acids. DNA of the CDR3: TGTGCCAGCTCACTCGATTGGTCTGAAAAACTGTTTTTT. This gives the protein CASSLDWSEKLFF.

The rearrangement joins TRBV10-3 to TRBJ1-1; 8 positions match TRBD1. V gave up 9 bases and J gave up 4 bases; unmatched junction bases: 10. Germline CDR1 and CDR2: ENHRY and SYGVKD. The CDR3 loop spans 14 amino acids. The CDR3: CAMRETGDGTEAFF. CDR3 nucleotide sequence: TGTGCCATGAGGGAGACAGGGGATGGCACTGAAGCTTTCTTT.

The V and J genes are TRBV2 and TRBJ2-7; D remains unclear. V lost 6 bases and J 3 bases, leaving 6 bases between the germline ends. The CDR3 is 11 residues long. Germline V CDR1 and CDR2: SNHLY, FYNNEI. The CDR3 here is CASRRGYEQYF. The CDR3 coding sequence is TGTGCCAGCAGACGAGGCTACGAGCAGTACTTC.

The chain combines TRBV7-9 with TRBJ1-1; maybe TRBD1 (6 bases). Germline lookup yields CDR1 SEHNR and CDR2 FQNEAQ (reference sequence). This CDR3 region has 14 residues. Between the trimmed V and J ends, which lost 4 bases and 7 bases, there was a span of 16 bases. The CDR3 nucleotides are TGTGCCAGCAGCTCATTGGGGCAGGGGAATGAAGCTTTCTTT. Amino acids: CASSSLGQGNEAFF.

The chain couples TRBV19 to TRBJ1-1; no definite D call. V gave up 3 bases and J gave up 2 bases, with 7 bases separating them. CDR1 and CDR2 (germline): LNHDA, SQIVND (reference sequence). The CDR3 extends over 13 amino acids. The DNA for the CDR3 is TGTGCCAGTAGTATTCCCCCAAACACTGAAGCTTTCTTT. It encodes CASSIPPNTEAFF. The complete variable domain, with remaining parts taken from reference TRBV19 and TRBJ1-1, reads DGGITQSPKYLFRKEGQNVTLSCEQNLNHDAMYWYRQDPGQGLRLIYYSQIVNDFQKGDIAEGYSVSREKKESFPLTVTSAQKNPTAFYLCASSIPPNTEAFFGQGTRLTVV.

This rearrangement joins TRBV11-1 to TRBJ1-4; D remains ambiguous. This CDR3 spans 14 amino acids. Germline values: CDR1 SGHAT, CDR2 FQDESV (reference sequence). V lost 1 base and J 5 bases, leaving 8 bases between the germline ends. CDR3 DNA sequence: TGTGCCAGCAGCTTAGGCAGCTACAATGAAAAACTGTTTTTT. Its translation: CASSLGSYNEKLFF.

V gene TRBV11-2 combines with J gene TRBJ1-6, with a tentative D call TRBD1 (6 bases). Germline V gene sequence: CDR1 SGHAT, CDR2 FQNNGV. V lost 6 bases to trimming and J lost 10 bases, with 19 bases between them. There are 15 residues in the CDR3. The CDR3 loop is CASRTGIQGGSPLHF. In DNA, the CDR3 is TGTGCCAGCAGGACCGGGATCCAAGGGGGGTCACCCCTCCACTTT.

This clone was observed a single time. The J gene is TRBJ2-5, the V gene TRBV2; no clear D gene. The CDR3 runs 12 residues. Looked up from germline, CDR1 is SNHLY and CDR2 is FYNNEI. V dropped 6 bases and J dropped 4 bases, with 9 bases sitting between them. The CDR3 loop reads CASRAQRETQYF. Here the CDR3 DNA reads TGTGCCAGCAGGGCTCAGAGAGAGACCCAGTACTTC. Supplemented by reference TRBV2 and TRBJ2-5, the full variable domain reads EPEVTQTPSHQVTQMGQEVILRCVPISNHLYFYWYRQILGQKVEFLVSFYNNEISEKSEIFDDQFSVERPDGSNFTLKIRSTKLEDSAMYFCASRAQRETQYFGPGTRLLVL.

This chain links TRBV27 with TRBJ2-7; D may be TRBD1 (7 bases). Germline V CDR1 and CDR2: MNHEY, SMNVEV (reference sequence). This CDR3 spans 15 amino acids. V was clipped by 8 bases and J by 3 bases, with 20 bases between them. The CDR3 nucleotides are TGTGCCAGCGGCAGGGGGGATCATCTTTACTACGAGCAGTACTTC. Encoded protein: CASGRGDHLYYEQYF.

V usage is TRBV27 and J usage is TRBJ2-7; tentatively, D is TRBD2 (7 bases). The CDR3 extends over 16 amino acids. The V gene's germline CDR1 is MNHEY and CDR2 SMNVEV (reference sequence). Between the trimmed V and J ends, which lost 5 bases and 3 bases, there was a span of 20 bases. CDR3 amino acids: CASSPYTGGRDYEQYF. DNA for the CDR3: TGTGCCAGCAGTCCCTACACGGGGGGCAGGGACTACGAGCAGTACTTC.

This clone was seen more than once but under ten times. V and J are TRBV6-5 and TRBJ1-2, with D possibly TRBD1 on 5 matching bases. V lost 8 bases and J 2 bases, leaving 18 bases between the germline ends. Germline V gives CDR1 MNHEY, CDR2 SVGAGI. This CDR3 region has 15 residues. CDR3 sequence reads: CASFGGLWGNYGYTF. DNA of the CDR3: TGTGCCAGCTTCGGGGGTTTATGGGGGAACTATGGCTACACCTTC.

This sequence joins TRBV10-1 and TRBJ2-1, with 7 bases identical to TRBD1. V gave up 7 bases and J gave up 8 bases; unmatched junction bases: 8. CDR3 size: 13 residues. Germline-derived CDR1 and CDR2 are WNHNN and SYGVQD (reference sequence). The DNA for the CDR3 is TGCGCCAGCAACGACCACAGGGGAGATGAGCAGTTCTTC. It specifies CASNDHRGDEQFF.

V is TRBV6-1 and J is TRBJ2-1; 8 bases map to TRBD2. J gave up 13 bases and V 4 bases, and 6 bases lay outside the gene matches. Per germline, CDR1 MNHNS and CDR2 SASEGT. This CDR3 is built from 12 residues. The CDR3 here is CASSGGLAFQFF. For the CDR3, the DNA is TGTGCCAGCAGTGGAGGACTAGCATTTCAGTTCTTC.

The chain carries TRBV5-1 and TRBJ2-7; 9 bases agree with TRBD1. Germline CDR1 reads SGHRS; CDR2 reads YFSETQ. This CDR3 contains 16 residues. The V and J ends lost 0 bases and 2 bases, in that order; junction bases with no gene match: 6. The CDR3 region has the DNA TGCGCCAGCAGCTTGGCCGTGGGGACAGGGACCTACGAGCAGTACTTC. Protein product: CASSLAVGTGTYEQYF. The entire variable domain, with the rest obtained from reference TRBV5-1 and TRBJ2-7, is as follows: KAGVTQTPRYLIKTRGQQVTLSCSPISGHRSVSWYQQTPGQGLQFLFEYFSETQRNKGNFPGRFSGRQFSNSRSEMNVSTLELGDSALYLCASSLAVGTGTYEQYFGPGTRLTVT.

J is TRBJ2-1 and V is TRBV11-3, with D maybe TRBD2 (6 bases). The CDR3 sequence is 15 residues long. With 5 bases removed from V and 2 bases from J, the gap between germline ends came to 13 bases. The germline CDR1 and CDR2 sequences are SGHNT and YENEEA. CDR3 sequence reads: CASSRAGSTYNEQFF. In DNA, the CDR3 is TGTGCCAGCAGCCGGGCGGGATCCACCTACAATGAGCAGTTCTTC. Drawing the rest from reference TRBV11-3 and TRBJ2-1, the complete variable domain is EAGVVQSPRYKIIEKKQPVAFWCNPISGHNTLYWYLQNLGQGPELLIRYENEEAVDDSQLPKDRFSAERLKGVDSTLKIQPAELGDSAVYLCASSRAGSTYNEQFFGPGTRLTVL.

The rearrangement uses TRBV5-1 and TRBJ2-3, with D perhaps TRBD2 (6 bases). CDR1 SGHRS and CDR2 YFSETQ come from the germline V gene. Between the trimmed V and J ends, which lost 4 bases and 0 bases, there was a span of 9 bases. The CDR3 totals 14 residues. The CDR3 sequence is CASSVGTSTDTQYF. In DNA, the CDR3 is TGCGCCAGCAGCGTCGGGACTAGCACAGATACGCAGTATTTT.

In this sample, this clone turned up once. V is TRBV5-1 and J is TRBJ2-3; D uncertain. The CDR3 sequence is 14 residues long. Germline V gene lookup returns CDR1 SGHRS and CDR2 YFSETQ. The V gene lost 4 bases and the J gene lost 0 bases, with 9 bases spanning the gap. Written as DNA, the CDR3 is TGCGCCAGCAGCAACAGCCTTAGCACAGATACGCAGTATTTT. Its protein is CASSNSLSTDTQYF.

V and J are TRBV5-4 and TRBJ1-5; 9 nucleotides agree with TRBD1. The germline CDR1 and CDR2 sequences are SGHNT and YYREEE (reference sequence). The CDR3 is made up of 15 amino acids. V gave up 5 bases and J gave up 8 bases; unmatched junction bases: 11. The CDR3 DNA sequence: TGTGCCAGCAGTCGCGACAGGGGGGGAGAGGAGCCCCAGCATTTT. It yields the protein CASSRDRGGEEPQHF.

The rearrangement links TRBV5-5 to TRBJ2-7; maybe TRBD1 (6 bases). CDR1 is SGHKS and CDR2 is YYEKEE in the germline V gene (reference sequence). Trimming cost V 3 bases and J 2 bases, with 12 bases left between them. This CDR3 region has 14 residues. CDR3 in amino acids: CASSSGTPTYEQYF. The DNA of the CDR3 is TGTGCCAGCAGCTCCGGGACACCGACCTACGAGCAGTACTTC. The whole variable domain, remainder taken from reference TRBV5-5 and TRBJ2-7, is DAGVTQSPTHLIKTRGQQVTLRCSPISGHKSVSWYQQVLGQGPQFIFQYYEKEERGRGNFPDRFSARQFPNYSSELNVNALLLGDSALYLCASSSGTPTYEQYFGPGTRLTVT.

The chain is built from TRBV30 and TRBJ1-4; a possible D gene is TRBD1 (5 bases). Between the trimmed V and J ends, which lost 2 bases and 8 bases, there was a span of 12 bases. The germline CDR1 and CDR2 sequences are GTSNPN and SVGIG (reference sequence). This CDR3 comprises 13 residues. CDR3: CAWSRVEGEKLFF. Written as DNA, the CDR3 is TGTGCCTGGAGTAGGGTAGAGGGGGAAAAACTGTTTTTT.

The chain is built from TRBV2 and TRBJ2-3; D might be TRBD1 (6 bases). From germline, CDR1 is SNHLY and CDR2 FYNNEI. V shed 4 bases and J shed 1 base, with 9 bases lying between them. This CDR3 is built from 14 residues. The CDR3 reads CASSVGHRTDTQYF. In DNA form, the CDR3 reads TGTGCCAGCAGTGTGGGACACCGCACAGATACGCAGTATTTT.

The CDR3 reads CASSLGTSTGELFF. The DNA for the CDR3 is TGTGCCAGCTCCCTCGGGACGTCTACCGGGGAGCTGTTTTTT. The rearrangement links TRBV18 to TRBJ2-2; perhaps D is TRBD1 or TRBD2 (5 bases each). The CDR3 loop spans 14 amino acids. The germline V and J ends were trimmed by 6 bases and 5 bases, with 13 bases remaining between them. Germline V lookup: CDR1 KGHSH, CDR2 LQKENI.